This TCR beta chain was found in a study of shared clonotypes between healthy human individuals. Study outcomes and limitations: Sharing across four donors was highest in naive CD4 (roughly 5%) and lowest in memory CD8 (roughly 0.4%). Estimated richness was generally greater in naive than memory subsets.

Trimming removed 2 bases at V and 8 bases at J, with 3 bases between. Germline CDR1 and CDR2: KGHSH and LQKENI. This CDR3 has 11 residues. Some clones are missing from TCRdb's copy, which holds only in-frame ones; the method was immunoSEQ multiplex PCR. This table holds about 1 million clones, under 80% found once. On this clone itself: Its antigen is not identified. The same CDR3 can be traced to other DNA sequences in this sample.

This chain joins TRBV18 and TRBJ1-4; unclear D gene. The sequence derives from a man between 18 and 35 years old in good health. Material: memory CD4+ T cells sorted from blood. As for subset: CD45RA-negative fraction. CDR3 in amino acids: CASSPGEKLFF. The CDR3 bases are TGTGCCAGCTCACCAGGGGAAAAACTGTTTTTT.